This record concerns one T cell receptor (beta chain) sequence. Which antigen it targets is not known. Within one base of it there is no much larger clone, and no base qualities were kept. Genomic DNA was extracted with the Qiagen DNeasy kit from unsorted PBMCs and from negatively selected CD4+ and CD8+ fractions. Using primers that anneal to V and J segments, immunoSEQ multiplex PCR amplified the TCR beta CDR3 regions. A synthetic immune receptor repertoire was used to minimize amplification bias, and any remaining bias was removed computationally after sequencing. As for the original processing: Repertoire diversity was quantified as the Shannon entropy index using custom Python scripts. The unsorted, CD4+ and CD8+ repertoires were each analyzed separately, with the exception of combined analyses, where CD4+ and CD8+ sequences were merged in silico. A clone counted as expanded when the clone's frequency after treatment rose at least 2-fold relative to C1D1, and clones undetected at baseline were given a pseudocount of 0.5. Clones with 0 or 1 copy at C1D1 were defined as singleton clones, while clones with 2 or more copies were defined as non-singleton clones. Clones expanded in unsorted samples were annotated as CD4+, CD8+ or unknown by matching protein sequences in sorted samples from the same patient. Wilcoxon tests on paired samples were used to test diversity changes from C1D1 to C4D1. The table comes from immuneACCESS by way of TCRdb, which keeps in-frame sequences with V and J called. Part of the clones is missing from these tables; in studies checked, under half for an unresolved V gene and the rest for unknown reasons. V and J calls plus clone size are reproduced from that table; the DNA served to infer D and trimming. This sample is represented by more than 10,000 clones; around 83% of them were singletons. The ten top clones hold about 35% of the sample.

The germline V gene gives CDR1 as SGHTA and CDR2 as FQGNSA. Including cysteine and phenylalanine, the CDR3 has 14 amino acids. The retained sequence is limited to the CDR3, 42 bases, with the frame set at the first base. V is shortened by 1 base, J by 6 bases, and the region joining them spans 12 bases. The source of the sample is a study of PD-1 blockade in classical Hodgkin lymphoma (dated by TCRdb to 2020 to 2022). Study-level background: The study used TCR beta sequencing and CyTOF to define a peripheral blood immune signature of response to PD-1 blockade in classical Hodgkin lymphoma. Broad study findings and their caveats: CD4+ but not CD8+ TCR diversity rose significantly by C4D1 (p=0.0027 vs p=0.16), most apparent in complete responders (p=0.02). Baseline TCR diversity was reported to be lower in newly diagnosed patients than in healthy donors and to be lower still in relapsed/refractory patients. Baseline diversity similar to that of newly diagnosed patients was observed in trial patients achieving complete response, whereas significantly lower diversity was observed in partial responders and progressors. The study covered only a single clinical trial cohort, and the causes of the repertoire differences, possibly disease activity or prior therapy, were still not defined. Lower diversity was observed in patients in whom nivolumab was started less than 1 year after ASCT, and these patients were excluded from later analyses so that confounding by immune reconstitution would be avoided.

What the time point label conveys for this sample: cycle 4 day 1 (C4D1), after around six weeks of nivolumab. Relapse after autologous stem cell transplantation had occurred in all trial patients, and cohorts A, B and C were distinguished by prior brentuximab vedotin exposure. A Miltenyi CD8+ T cell isolation kit was used for magnetic negative selection to purify CD8+ T cells from thawed PBMCs. The trial cohort was composed of 56 patients with relapsed/refractory classical Hodgkin lymphoma, for whom complete response, partial response or progressive disease was recorded as best overall response. Nivolumab dosing was 3 mg/kg intravenously every 2 weeks, continuing until either disease progression or unacceptable toxicity. In the multi-cohort phase II CheckMate 205 trial, trial patients received single-agent nivolumab. An independent review committee assessed best overall response by applying the 2007 International Working Group response criteria. Trial PBMCs were collected immediately before nivolumab initiation (C1D1) and during therapy at cycle 2 day 1 and cycle 4 day 1. Peripheral blood was collected in 8 mL Vacutainer Cell Preparation Tubes, from which PBMCs were isolated by centrifugation and then cryopreserved. Purified CD4+ and CD8+ fractions were prepared only for cases with an additional available PBMC sample. Magnetically labelled cells were removed on LS columns in a quadroMACS separator, and the flow-through was retained as the purified fraction.

This TCR was recovered from a human donor with classical Hodgkin lymphoma. The donor label of this sample is uncertain. The chain uses TRBV7-2 and TRBJ1-2; no D gene call is confident. Sequencing used CD8+ T cells from blood, obtained before the fourth cycle of nivolumab. The CDR3 in this case is CASSLVGQADGYTF. The sequenced DNA is TGTGCCAGCAGCTTAGTCGGGCAGGCTGATGGCTACACCTTC.